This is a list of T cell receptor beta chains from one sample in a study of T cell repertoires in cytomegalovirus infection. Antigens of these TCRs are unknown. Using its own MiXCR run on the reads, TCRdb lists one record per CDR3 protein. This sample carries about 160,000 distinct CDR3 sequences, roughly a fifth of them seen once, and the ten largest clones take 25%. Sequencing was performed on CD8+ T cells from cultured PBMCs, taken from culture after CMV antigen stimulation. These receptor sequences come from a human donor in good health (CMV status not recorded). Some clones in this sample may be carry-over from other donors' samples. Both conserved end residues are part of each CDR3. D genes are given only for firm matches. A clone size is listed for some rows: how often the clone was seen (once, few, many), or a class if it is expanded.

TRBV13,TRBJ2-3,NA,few,CASSIGKGATDTQYF,TGTGCCAGCAGCATAGGGAAGGGAGCCACAGATACGCAGTATTTT
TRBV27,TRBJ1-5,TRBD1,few,CASSPLRSGQGYSNQPQHF,TGTGCCAGCAGTCCCCTCAGGTCGGGACAGGGATATAGCAATCAGCCCCAGCATTTT
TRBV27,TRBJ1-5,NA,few,CASSFGGYQPQHF,TGTGCCAGCAGTTTTGGTGGCTATCAGCCCCAGCATTTT
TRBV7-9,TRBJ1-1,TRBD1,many,CASSLDRGPRGTEAFF,TGTGCCAGCAGCTTAGACAGGGGTCCTAGGGGTACTGAAGCTTTCTTT
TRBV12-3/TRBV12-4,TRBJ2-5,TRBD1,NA,CASSWGQGETQYF,TGTGCCAGCAGTTGGGGACAGGGAGAGACCCAGTACTTC
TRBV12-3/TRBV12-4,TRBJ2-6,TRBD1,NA,CASRDRAGANGLTF,TGTGCCAGCAGAGACAGGGCTGGGGCCAACGGCCTGACTTTC
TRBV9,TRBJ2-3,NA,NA,CASSVGGGGTSTDTQYF,TGTGCCAGCAGCGTAGGGGGAGGGGGGACGTCCACAGATACGCAGTATTTT
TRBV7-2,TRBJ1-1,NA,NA,CASPSHTEAFF,TGTGCCAGCCCAAGCCACACTGAAGCTTTCTTT
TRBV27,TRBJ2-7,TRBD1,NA,CASSNTGQGALEQYF,TGTGCCAGCAGCAACACGGGACAGGGGGCTTTAGAGCAGTACTTC
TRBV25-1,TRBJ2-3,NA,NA,CASSESPADTQYF,TGTGCCAGCAGTGAATCTCCCGCGGATACGCAGTATTTT
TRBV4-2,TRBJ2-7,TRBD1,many,CASSGDRVWEQYF,TGTGCCAGCAGCGGGGACAGGGTGTGGGAGCAGTACTTC
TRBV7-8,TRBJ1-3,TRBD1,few,CASSLLEGTVRSSGNTIYF,TGTGCCAGCAGCTTACTCGAAGGGACAGTGCGCAGCTCTGGAAACACCATATATTTT
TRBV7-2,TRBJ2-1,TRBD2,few,CASSFRLAGGDNEQFF,TGTGCCAGCAGCTTTCGACTAGCGGGAGGGGACAATGAGCAGTTCTTC
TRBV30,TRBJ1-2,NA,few,CAWSVPERTRGYTF,TGTGCCTGGAGTGTCCCGGAGCGCACTAGGGGCTACACCTTC
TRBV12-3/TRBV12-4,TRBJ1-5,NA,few,CASVRGGSYSNQPQHF,TGTGCCAGCGTTAGGGGAGGCTCTTATAGCAATCAGCCCCAGCATTTT
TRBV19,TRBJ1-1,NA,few,CASSSVRQTLNTEAFF,TGTGCCAGTAGTTCCGTGCGACAGACCCTGAACACTGAAGCTTTCTTT